The 3 T cell receptor beta chains given below trace back to one sample, sequenced in a study of beta chain features in type 1 diabetes. The isolated RNA, all of it, was reverse transcribed, so expressed TCRB transcripts were what got sequenced. TCRdb keeps only in-frame clones here, not all; method: immunoSEQ multiplex PCR. Among about 150,000 clones listed, over 7.5% were seen once. The specimen sequenced was central memory CD4+ T cells from blood. Every receptor here comes from a man between 18 and 29 years old in good health.

The chain is built from TRBV28 and TRBJ1-1; D gene ambiguous. There are 13 residues in the CDR3. The germline CDR1 and CDR2 sequences are MDHEN and SYDVKM. V lost 5 bases and J 5 bases, leaving 12 bases between the germline ends. The CDR3 loop is CASSVPGWTEAFF. DNA for the CDR3: TGTGCCAGCAGTGTCCCGGGGTGGACTGAAGCTTTCTTT.

The V gene is TRBV5-1, the J gene TRBJ1-2, with 10 nucleotides matching TRBD1. This CDR3 has 14 residues. Germline values: CDR1 SGHRS, CDR2 YFSETQ. Trimming cost V 5 bases and J 3 bases; bases outside gene matches: 4. This CDR3 reads CASRGGTGDYGYTF. CDR3 nucleotide sequence: TGCGCCAGCAGGGGCGGGACAGGGGACTATGGCTACACCTTC.

This rearrangement joins TRBV7-9 to TRBJ2-6; TRBD1 matches 9 bases. Germline V gives CDR1 SEHNR, CDR2 FQNEAQ (reference sequence). Trimming removed 11 bases from V and 4 bases from J; junction bases left unmatched: 6. The CDR3 consists of 14 residues. CDR3 sequence: CASGDRVGANVLTF. In DNA, the CDR3 is TGTGCCTCCGGGGACAGGGTGGGGGCCAACGTCCTGACTTTC.